These T cell receptor beta chains were read from a single sample in a study of a mutant IDH1 vaccine in newly diagnosed glioma. Some clones are missing from TCRdb's copy, which holds only in-frame ones; the method was immunoSEQ multiplex PCR. The sample carries approximately 21,000 clones, around nine tenths recorded once. Their cognate antigens are unknown. The sample consisted of PBMCs, taken from a glioma patient whose treatment included an IDH1 peptide vaccine. These receptors originate from a woman aged 40 to 50 with glioma. Each CDR3 is given without its conserved first and last residue. Size values are once, few and many counts, or a class for expanded clones, and some rows have none.

J: TRBJ1-1; size: .; V: TRBV7-9; CDR3: ASSFSGQGASRTEAF
J: TRBJ1-3; size: .; V: TRBV29-1; CDR3: SAKDNGNTIY
J: TRBJ2-7; size: .; V: TRBV6-5; CDR3: ASGTGAYEQY
J: TRBJ2-3; size: .; V: TRBV29-1; CDR3: SVRWVAGTDTQY
J: TRBJ1-5; size: .; V: TRBV5-8; CDR3: ASSSGSTGVGNQPQH
J: TRBJ2-7; size: once; V: TRBV5-1; CDR3: ASSSGTGGKDQY
J: TRBJ1-1; size: .; V: TRBV5-1; CDR3: ASSTGRDRAVNTEAF
J: TRBJ1-1; size: .; V: TRBV19; CDR3: ASSRDGHMNTEAF
J: TRBJ2-7; size: .; V: TRBV7-9; CDR3: ASSLVTGSYEQY
J: TRBJ2-3; size: .; V: TRBV4-2; CDR3: ASSQGDGTDTQY
J: TRBJ1-1; size: .; V: TRBV2; CDR3: ASSLRQENTEAF
J: TRBJ1-2; size: once; V: TRBV2; CDR3: ASSAVGRGGGGGGYT
J: TRBJ1-6; size: once; V: TRBV10-1; CDR3: AKRAGGSSPLH
J: TRBJ1-2; size: once; V: TRBV7-9; CDR3: ASSSGDLYGYT
J: TRBJ2-7; size: .; V: TRBV5-4; CDR3: ASSLVGQGTHEQY
J: TRBJ1-3; size: .; V: TRBV1; CDR3: TSSQLTSGNTIY
J: TRBJ1-1; size: .; V: TRBV5-8; CDR3: ASSSLAPHTEAF
J: TRBJ2-1; size: .; V: TRBV4-2; CDR3: ASSQVALAGGNEQF
J: TRBJ1-5; size: .; V: TRBV30; CDR3: AWSDGPQNQPQH
J: TRBJ1-3; size: .; V: TRBV30; CDR3: AWASGFGTIY
J: TRBJ1-1; size: few; V: TRBV27; CDR3: ASRVLQMNTEAF
J: TRBJ2-1; size: .; V: TRBV30; CDR3: AWSTGTSGREQF
J: TRBJ2-3; size: .; V: TRBV2; CDR3: ASSVPSGAHALQDTQY
J: TRBJ1-5; size: .; V: TRBV10-1; CDR3: ASSEGGLGDQPQH
J: TRBJ1-2; size: .; V: TRBV11-2; CDR3: ASSLFSGQGRGYT
J: TRBJ1-3; size: .; V: TRBV21-1; CDR3: ASSLLQHARNTIY
J: TRBJ2-1; size: few; V: TRBV28; CDR3: ASSFSGTRAVVNEQF
J: TRBJ2-5; size: .; V: TRBV29-1; CDR3: SVVTLRAPRRQETQY
J: TRBJ1-2; size: .; V: TRBV29-1; CDR3: SVGEFGRRGYT
J: TRBJ1-2; size: .; V: TRBV9; CDR3: ASSPRVGKGYGYT
J: TRBJ2-5; size: .; V: TRBV19; CDR3: ATKCNRGGFETQY
J: TRBJ1-1; size: once; V: TRBV7-6; CDR3: ASSLGHNTEAF
J: TRBJ1-5; size: .; V: TRBV19; CDR3: ASSSRAGGAH
J: TRBJ1-1; size: .; V: TRBV10-3; CDR3: AISELWTEAF
J: TRBJ1-2; size: few; V: TRBV29-1; CDR3: SVAHTGSAYGYT
J: TRBJ1-1; size: .; V: TRBV10-3; CDR3: AISGTPNRGRENTEAF
J: TRBJ2-7; size: .; V: TRBV5-4; CDR3: ASSQPGQGYEQY
J: TRBJ1-2; size: once; V: TRBV2; CDR3: GVGQGNYGYT
J: TRBJ2-1; size: .; V: TRBV29-1; CDR3: SVAGTEYNEQF
J: TRBJ1-5; size: few; V: TRBV2; CDR3: ASRRDSSNQPQH
J: TRBJ2-7; size: once; V: TRBV5-1; CDR3: ASSPNSYEQY
J: TRBJ1-1; size: few; V: TRBV27; CDR3: ASFTDGLNTEAF
J: TRBJ1-5; size: .; V: TRBV5-6; CDR3: ASSYRGGNQPQH
J: TRBJ1-6; size: .; V: TRBV6-5; CDR3: ASSYGETRLSPLH
J: TRBJ1-3; size: .; V: TRBV7-8; CDR3: ASSLIDSGNTIY
J: TRBJ1-4; size: .; V: TRBV14; CDR3: ASSPFRGSEKLF
J: TRBJ1-1; size: .; V: TRBV29-1; CDR3: SARSYYRDGTEAF
J: TRBJ1-4; size: .; V: TRBV4-1; CDR3: ASRFRAREEKLF
J: TRBJ2-5; size: .; V: TRBV4-1; CDR3: ASSPGLAGFQETQY
J: TRBJ1-2; size: .; V: TRBV9; CDR3: ASSVVLGQGLYV
J: TRBJ2-7; size: .; V: TRBV5-5; CDR3: ASSLQGFDEQY
J: TRBJ2-3; size: .; V: TRBV18; CDR3: ASSQQPASTDTQY
J: TRBJ1-1; size: .; V: TRBV5-1; CDR3: ASYPTGISTEAF